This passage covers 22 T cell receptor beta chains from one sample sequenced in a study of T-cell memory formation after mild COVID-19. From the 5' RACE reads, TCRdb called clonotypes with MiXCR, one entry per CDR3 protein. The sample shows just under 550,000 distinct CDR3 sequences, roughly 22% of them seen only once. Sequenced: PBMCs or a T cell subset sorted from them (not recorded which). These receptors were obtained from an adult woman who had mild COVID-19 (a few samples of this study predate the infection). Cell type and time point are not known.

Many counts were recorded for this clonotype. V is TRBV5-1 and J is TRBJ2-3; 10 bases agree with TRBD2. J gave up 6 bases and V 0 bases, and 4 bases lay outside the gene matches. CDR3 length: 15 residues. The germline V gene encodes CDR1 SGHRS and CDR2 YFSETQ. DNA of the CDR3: TGCGCCAGCAGCTTGGAACTAGCGGGGTCCGATACGCAGTATTTT. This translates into CASSLELAGSDTQYF.

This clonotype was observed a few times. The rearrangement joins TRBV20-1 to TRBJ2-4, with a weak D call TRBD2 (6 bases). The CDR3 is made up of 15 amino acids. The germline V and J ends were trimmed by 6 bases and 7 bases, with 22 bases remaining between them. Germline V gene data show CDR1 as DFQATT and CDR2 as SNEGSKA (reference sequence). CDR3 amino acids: CSAEEEDSGRNIQYF. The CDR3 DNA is TGCAGTGCAGAGGAAGAAGATAGCGGAAGGAACATTCAGTACTTC.

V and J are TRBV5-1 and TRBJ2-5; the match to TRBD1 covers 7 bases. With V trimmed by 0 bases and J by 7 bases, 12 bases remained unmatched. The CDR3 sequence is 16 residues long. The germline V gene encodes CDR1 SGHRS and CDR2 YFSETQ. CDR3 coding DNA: TGCGCCAGCAGCTTGGACTCCTACAGGGGCTGGGGGACCCAGTACTTC. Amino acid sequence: CASSLDSYRGWGTQYF.

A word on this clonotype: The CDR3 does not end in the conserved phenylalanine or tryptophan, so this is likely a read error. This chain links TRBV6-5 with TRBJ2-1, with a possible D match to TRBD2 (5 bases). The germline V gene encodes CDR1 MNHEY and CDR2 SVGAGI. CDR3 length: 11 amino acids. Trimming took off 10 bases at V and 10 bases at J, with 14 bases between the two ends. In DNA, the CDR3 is TGTGCCACTTCCCCAGGCGGGGAGCAGTTCTAC. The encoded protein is CATSPGGEQFY.

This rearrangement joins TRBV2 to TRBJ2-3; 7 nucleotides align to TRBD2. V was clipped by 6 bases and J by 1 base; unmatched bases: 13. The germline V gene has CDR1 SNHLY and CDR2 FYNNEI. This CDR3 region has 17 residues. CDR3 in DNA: TGTGCCAGCAGCGCGGTACTAGGGCTAGCGGGCACAGATACGCAGTATTTT. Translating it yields CASSAVLGLAGTDTQYF. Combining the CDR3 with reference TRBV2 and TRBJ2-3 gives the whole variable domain EPEVTQTPSHQVTQMGQEVILRCVPISNHLYFYWYRQILGQKVEFLVSFYNNEISEKSEIFDDQFSVERPDGSNFTLKIRSTKLEDSAMYFCASSAVLGLAGTDTQYFGPGTRLTVL.

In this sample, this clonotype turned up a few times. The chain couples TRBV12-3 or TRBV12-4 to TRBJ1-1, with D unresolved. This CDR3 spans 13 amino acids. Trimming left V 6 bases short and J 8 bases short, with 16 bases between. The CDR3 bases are TGTGCCAGCAGGCAGGCGTGGTTGGGCGAAGCTTTCTTT. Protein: CASRQAWLGEAFF.

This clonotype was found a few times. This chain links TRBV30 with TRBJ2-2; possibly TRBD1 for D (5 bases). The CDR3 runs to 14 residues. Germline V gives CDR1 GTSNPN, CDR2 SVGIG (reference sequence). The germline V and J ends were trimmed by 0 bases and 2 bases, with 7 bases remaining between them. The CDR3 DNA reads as TGTGCCTGGAGTGTAGGGGTTAACACCGGGGAGCTGTTTTTT. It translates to CAWSVGVNTGELFF.

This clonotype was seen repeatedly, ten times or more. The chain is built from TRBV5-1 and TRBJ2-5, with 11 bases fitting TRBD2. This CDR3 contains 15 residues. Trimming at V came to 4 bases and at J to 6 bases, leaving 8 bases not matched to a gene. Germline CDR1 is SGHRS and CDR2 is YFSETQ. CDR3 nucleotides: TGCGCCAGCAGCGCCGGGACTAGCGGCTACCAGACCCAGTACTTC. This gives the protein CASSAGTSGYQTQYF.

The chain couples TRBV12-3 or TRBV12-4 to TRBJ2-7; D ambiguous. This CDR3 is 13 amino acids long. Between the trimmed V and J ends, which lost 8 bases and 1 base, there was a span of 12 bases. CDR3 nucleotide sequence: TGTGCCAGCGGATACAGCTTATCCTACGAGCAGTACTTC. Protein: CASGYSLSYEQYF.

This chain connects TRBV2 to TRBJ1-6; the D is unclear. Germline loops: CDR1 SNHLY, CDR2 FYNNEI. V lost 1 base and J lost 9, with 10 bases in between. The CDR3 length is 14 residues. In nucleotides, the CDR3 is TGTGCCAGCAGTGAAGACGGGTCAGGTTCACCCCTCCACTTT. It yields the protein CASSEDGSGSPLHF.

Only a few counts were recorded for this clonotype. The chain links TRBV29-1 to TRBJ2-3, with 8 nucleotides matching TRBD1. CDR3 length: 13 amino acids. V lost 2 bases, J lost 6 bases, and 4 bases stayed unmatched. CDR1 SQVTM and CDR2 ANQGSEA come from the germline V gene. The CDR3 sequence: CSVETGGSDTQYF. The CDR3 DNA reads TGCAGCGTTGAAACAGGGGGTTCGGATACGCAGTATTTT.

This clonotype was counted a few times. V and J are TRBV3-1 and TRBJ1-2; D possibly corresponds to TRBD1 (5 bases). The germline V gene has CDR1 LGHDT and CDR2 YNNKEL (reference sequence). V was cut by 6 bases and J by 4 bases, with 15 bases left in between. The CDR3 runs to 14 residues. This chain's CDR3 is CASSQQDWFYGYTF. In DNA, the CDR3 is TGTGCCAGCAGTCAACAGGACTGGTTCTATGGCTACACCTTC.

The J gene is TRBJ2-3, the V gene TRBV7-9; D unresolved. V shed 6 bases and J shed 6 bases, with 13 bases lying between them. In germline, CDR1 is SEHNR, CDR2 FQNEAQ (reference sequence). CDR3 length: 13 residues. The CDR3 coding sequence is TGTGCCAGCAGTTTCGTTCCGGCGGATACGCAGTATTTT. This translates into CASSFVPADTQYF.

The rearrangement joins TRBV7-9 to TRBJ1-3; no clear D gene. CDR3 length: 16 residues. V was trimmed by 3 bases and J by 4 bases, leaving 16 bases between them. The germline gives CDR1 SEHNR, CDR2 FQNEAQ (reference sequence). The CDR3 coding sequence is TGTGCCAGCAGCTTGTGGGTCCCAAAAGAGGGAAACACCATATATTTT. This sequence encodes CASSLWVPKEGNTIYF.

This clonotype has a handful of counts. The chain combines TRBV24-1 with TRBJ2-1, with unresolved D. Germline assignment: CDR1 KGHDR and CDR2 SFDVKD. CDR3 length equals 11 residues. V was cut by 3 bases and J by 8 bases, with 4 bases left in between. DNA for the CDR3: TGTGCCACCAGTGATGTCGATGAGCAGTTCTTC. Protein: CATSDVDEQFF.

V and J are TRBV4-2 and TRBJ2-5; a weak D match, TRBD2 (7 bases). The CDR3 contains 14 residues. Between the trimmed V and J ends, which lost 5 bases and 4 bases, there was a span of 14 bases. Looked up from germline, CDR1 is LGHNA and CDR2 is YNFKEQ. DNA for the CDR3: TGTGCCAGCAGCGATGGGGGGGGCGTAGAGACCCAGTACTTC. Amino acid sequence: CASSDGGGVETQYF.

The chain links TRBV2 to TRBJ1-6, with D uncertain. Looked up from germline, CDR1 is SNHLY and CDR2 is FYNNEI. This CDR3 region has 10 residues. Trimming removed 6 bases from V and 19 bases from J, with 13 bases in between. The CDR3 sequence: CASRPGPRHF. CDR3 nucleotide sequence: TGTGCCAGCAGACCCGGGCCTCGTCACTTT. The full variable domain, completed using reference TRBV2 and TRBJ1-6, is EPEVTQTPSHQVTQMGQEVILRCVPISNHLYFYWYRQILGQKVEFLVSFYNNEISEKSEIFDDQFSVERPDGSNFTLKIRSTKLEDSAMYFCASRPGPRHFGNGTRLTVT.

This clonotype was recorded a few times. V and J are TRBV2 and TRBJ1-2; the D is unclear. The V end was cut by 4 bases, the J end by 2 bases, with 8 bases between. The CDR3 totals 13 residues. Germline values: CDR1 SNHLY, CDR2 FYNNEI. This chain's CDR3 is CASSVGGNYGYTF. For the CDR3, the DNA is TGTGCCAGCAGTGTAGGAGGGAACTATGGCTACACCTTC.

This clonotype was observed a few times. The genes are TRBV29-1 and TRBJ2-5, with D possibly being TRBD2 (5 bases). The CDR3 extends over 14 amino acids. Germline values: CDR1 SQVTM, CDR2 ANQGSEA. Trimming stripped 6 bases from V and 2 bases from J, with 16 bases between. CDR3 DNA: TGCAGCGTCGTGAGGGCGACGGGACAAGAGACCCAGTACTTC. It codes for CSVVRATGQETQYF.

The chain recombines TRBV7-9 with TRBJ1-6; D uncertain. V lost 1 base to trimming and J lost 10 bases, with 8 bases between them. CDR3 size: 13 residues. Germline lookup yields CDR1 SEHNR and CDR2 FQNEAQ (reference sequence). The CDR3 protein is CASSLDAVSPLHF. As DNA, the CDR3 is TGTGCCAGCAGCTTAGATGCAGTCTCACCCCTCCACTTT. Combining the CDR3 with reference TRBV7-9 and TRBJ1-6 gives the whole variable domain DTGVSQNPRHKITKRGQNVTFRCDPISEHNRLYWYRQTLGQGPEFLTYFQNEAQLEKSRLLSDRFSAERPKGSFSTLEIQRTEQGDSAMYLCASSLDAVSPLHFGNGTRLTVT.

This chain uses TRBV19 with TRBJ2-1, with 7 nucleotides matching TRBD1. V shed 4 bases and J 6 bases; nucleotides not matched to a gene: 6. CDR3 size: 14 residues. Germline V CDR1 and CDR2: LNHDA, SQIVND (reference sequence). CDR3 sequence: CASSTYGTVNEQFF. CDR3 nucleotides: TGTGCCAGTAGTACCTACGGGACAGTCAATGAGCAGTTCTTC.

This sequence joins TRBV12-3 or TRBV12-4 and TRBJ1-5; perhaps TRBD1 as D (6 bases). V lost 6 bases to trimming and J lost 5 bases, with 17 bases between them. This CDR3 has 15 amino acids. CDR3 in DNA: TGTGCCAGCAGGGGCACAGGGTTTGGTTATCAGCCCCAGCATTTT. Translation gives CASRGTGFGYQPQHF.